Following are 27 T cell receptor beta chains from one sample sequenced in a study of radiotherapy plus CTLA-4 blockade in lung cancer. Here immunoSEQ multiplex PCR was the method, and the copy in TCRdb shows in-frame clones only, minus some. Here the sample spans 90,000 or so clones, 83% being singletons. Sequences were derived from peripheral blood, sampled from a patient treated with radiotherapy plus ipilimumab. Receptor source: a human donor with non-small cell lung cancer who had stable disease on radiotherapy plus ipilimumab.

This chain uses TRBV29-1 with TRBJ2-3; a possible D gene is TRBD1 (6 bases). Trimming left V 3 bases short and J 2 bases short, with 9 bases between. The CDR3 sequence is 13 residues long. Germline values: CDR1 SQVTM, CDR2 ANQGSEA. CDR3 DNA sequence: TGCAGCGTTGACACAGGGCCCACAGATACGCAGTATTTT. The encoded protein is CSVDTGPTDTQYF.

V gene TRBV19 combines with J gene TRBJ1-2; TRBD1 aligns across 8 bases. The germline V gene encodes CDR1 LNHDA and CDR2 SQIVND (reference sequence). The trim removed 4 bases at V and 8 bases at J, leaving 6 bases unmatched. The CDR3 spans 13 residues. The CDR3 DNA reads TGTGCCAGTAGTAGAGACAGGGGATTAGGCTACACCTTC. Its translation is CASSRDRGLGYTF.

The chain uses TRBV14 and TRBJ1-2; D is perhaps TRBD1 (6 bases). Trimming took off 3 bases at V and 3 bases at J, with 8 bases between the two ends. Germline values: CDR1 SGHDN, CDR2 FVKESK. The CDR3 has 13 amino acids. CDR3 bases: TGTGCCAGCAGCCAGGACAGTTACTATGGCTACACCTTC. Its protein is CASSQDSYYGYTF.

The genes are TRBV9 and TRBJ2-2, with a tentative D call TRBD2 (6 bases). The CDR3 sequence is 15 residues long. Trimming removed 4 bases at V and 7 bases at J, with 17 bases between. The V gene's germline CDR1 is SGDLS and CDR2 YYNGEE. The CDR3 coding sequence is TGTGCCAGCAGCTTCTCGGGGGAGAGGGTCGGGGAGCTGTTTTTT. Its translation: CASSFSGERVGELFF.

The chain carries TRBV19 and TRBJ1-1; tentative D call: TRBD1 (6 bases). V shed 7 bases and J shed 5 bases, with 11 bases lying between them. The CDR3 length is 12 residues. Germline V gene sequence: CDR1 LNHDA, CDR2 SQIVND (reference sequence). The CDR3 loop reads CASKQGLTEAFF. The CDR3 coding sequence is TGTGCCAGTAAACAGGGTTTGACTGAAGCTTTCTTT.

The chain joins TRBV5-1 to TRBJ2-1; 9 nucleotides line up with TRBD1. Trimming cost V 7 bases and J 4 bases; bases outside gene matches: 6. CDR1 is SGHRS and CDR2 is YFSETQ in the germline V gene. The CDR3 has 14 amino acids. The CDR3, as DNA: TGCGCCAGCGCGTCCGGGACAGGGTACAATGAGCAGTTCTTC. Amino acid sequence: CASASGTGYNEQFF.

The chain uses TRBV14 and TRBJ2-1; TRBD2 aligns across 13 bases. The CDR3 consists of 16 residues. CDR1 SGHDN and CDR2 FVKESK come from the germline V gene. Trimming removed 4 bases from V and 9 bases from J; junction bases left unmatched: 9. DNA of the CDR3: TGTGCCAGCAGCCCCCAAACACTAGCGGGGGGGCCTGAGCAGTTCTTC. Amino acids: CASSPQTLAGGPEQFF.

The chain carries TRBV19 and TRBJ2-7, with D possibly matching TRBD2 (6 bases). V dropped 4 bases and J dropped 6 bases, with 19 bases sitting between them. This CDR3 has 15 amino acids. The germline gives CDR1 LNHDA, CDR2 SQIVND (reference sequence). The CDR3 loop is CASSTSGPRRGEQYF. The CDR3, as DNA: TGTGCCAGTAGTACCTCTGGACCTCGGAGGGGCGAGCAGTACTTC.

This chain connects TRBV2 to TRBJ2-7; either TRBD1 or TRBD2 may supply D (5 bases each). The CDR3 has 14 residues. Germline V CDR1 and CDR2: SNHLY, FYNNEI. V lost 8 bases and J 2 bases, leaving 16 bases between the germline ends. CDR3 residues: CASGDRGRTYEQYF. The DNA of the CDR3 is TGTGCCAGCGGCGACCGGGGACGAACCTACGAGCAGTACTTC. Together with reference TRBV2 and TRBJ2-7, the CDR3 gives the full variable domain: EPEVTQTPSHQVTQMGQEVILRCVPISNHLYFYWYRQILGQKVEFLVSFYNNEISEKSEIFDDQFSVERPDGSNFTLKIRSTKLEDSAMYFCASGDRGRTYEQYFGPGTRLTVT.

A few counts support this clone. The V gene is TRBV7-9, the J gene TRBJ1-4; D is ambiguous. V was cut by 2 bases and J by 2 bases, with 6 bases left in between. The CDR3 has 14 residues. Per germline, CDR1 SEHNR and CDR2 FQNEAQ (reference sequence). The chain's CDR3 is CASSLLGTNEKLFF. In DNA, the CDR3 is TGTGCCAGCAGCTTACTAGGGACTAATGAAAAACTGTTTTTT.

This chain links TRBV30 with TRBJ1-1; D is unresolved. The V end was cut by 1 base, the J end by 2 bases, with 8 bases between. The germline V gene has CDR1 GTSNPN and CDR2 SVGIG (reference sequence). The CDR3 has 13 residues. The CDR3 coding sequence is TGTGCCTGGAGTGAATACCGCAACACTGAAGCTTTCTTT. This sequence encodes CAWSEYRNTEAFF. Together with reference TRBV30 and TRBJ1-1, the CDR3 gives the full variable domain: SQTIHQWPATLVQPVGSPLSLECTVEGTSNPNLYWYRQAAGRGLQLLFYSVGIGQISSEVPQNLSASRPQDRQFILSSKKLLLSDSGFYLCAWSEYRNTEAFFGQGTRLTVV.

The chain uses TRBV6-5 and TRBJ1-5; 7 bases line up with TRBD1. V trimming: 5 bases; J trimming: 4 bases; junction bases outside the gene matches: 5. CDR1 and CDR2 from the germline V gene are MNHEY and SVGAGI. CDR3 size: 14 residues. The CDR3 region has the DNA TGTGCCAGCAGTGCCAACAGGGGAAATCAGCCCCAGCATTTT. Translating gives CASSANRGNQPQHF.

On this clone: The sample carries other DNA sequences with the same CDR3. CDR3 protein: CASSLLAGGDGTQYF. The CDR3 DNA is TGTGCCAGCAGCCTCCTGGCGGGAGGGGATGGTACGCAGTATTTT. The chain is built from TRBV7-2 and TRBJ2-3, with 9 bases that match TRBD2. V dropped 5 bases and J dropped 8; count of bases not matched to a gene: 11. The CDR3 has 15 residues. Germline loops: CDR1 SGHTA, CDR2 FQGNSA.

A word on this clone: At one end the junction does not follow the germline gene, possibly because of a read error. The V gene is TRBV19, the J gene TRBJ1-5; possibly TRBD1 for D (5 bases). The germline V gene has CDR1 LNHDA and CDR2 SQIVND (reference sequence). The length of the CDR3 is 14 residues. The CDR3, as DNA: TGTGCCAGTAGTATCGGGGGTAGCAATCGGCCCCAGCATTTT. Encoded protein: CASSIGGSNRPQHF.

The genes are TRBV7-2 and TRBJ2-2, with 9 bases identical to TRBD2. Germline loops: CDR1 SGHTA, CDR2 FQGNSA. This CDR3 is 17 amino acids long. The V and J ends lost 5 bases and 7 bases, in that order; junction bases with no gene match: 14. Here the CDR3 reads CASSPAGSGGPHGELFF. The CDR3 region has the DNA TGTGCCAGCAGCCCCGCCGGTAGCGGGGGCCCTCACGGGGAGCTGTTTTTT.

The chain combines TRBV9 with TRBJ1-6, with D possibly TRBD1 on 5 matching bases. The CDR3 totals 15 residues. V was shortened by 4 bases and J by 6 bases, with 14 bases between the two germline ends. The germline gives CDR1 SGDLS, CDR2 YYNGEE. CDR3 amino acids: CASSFLSGGNSPLHF. As DNA, the CDR3 is TGTGCCAGCAGCTTTCTGTCGGGGGGTAATTCACCCCTCCACTTT.

The V and J genes are TRBV28 and TRBJ1-2; TRBD1 aligns across 8 bases. Germline CDR1 is MDHEN and CDR2 is SYDVKM. After removal of 6 bases from V and 4 bases from J, the junction contained 10 bases not matched to a gene. The CDR3 spans 15 residues. CDR3 loop: CASSQIQGEIYGYTF. The CDR3 DNA follows: TGTGCCAGCAGCCAAATACAGGGGGAGATCTATGGCTACACCTTC.

This clone was recorded once. The CDR3 coding sequence is TGTGCCAGCAGGGGGAGGGCAACTAATGAAAAACTGTTTTTT. Translated, it gives CASRGRATNEKLFF. J is TRBJ1-4 and V is TRBV6-1; D is unresolved. The CDR3 sequence is 14 residues long. Germline values: CDR1 MNHNS, CDR2 SASEGT. V gave up 6 bases and J gave up 0 bases, with 8 bases separating them.

This clone was counted once. The chain is built from TRBV20-1 and TRBJ2-7, with unresolved D. Per germline, CDR1 DFQATT and CDR2 SNEGSKA (reference sequence). The CDR3 length is 11 residues. V gave up 5 bases and J gave up 9 bases, with 14 bases separating them. The CDR3, as DNA: TGCAGTGCTGGACCCACTTCTGGGCAGTACTTC. Translation: CSAGPTSGQYF.

The chain joins TRBV6-1 to TRBJ2-7, with TRBD2 as a possible D gene (5 bases). The CDR3 sequence is 11 residues long. V lost 6 bases, J lost 3 bases, and 6 bases lay in between. Germline loops: CDR1 MNHNS, CDR2 SASEGT. The CDR3 here is CASRGDYEQYF. DNA for the CDR3: TGTGCCAGCAGGGGAGACTACGAGCAGTACTTC.

This chain joins TRBV4-2 and TRBJ1-2, with 12 nucleotides matching TRBD1. The CDR3 has 18 residues. Germline V gene data show CDR1 as LGHNA and CDR2 as YNFKEQ. Trimming removed 0 bases from V and 5 bases from J; junction bases left unmatched: 10. The CDR3 nucleotides are TGTGCCAGCAGCCAAGATGGGGGGACAGGGGGCGTGAGTTATGGCTACACCTTC. It translates to CASSQDGGTGGVSYGYTF.

The chain carries TRBV5-4 and TRBJ2-3; 10 positions match TRBD2. The V gene's germline CDR1 is SGHNT and CDR2 YYREEE (reference sequence). This CDR3 is 17 amino acids long. Unmatched junction bases numbered 11, after V lost 7 bases and J lost 0 bases. The CDR3 bases are TGTGCCAGCTCTCCCCTAGCGGGAGTCGGCAGCACAGATACGCAGTATTTT. It specifies CASSPLAGVGSTDTQYF.

The table lists this clone with a count of one. J is TRBJ1-2 and V is TRBV28, with TRBD1 matching over 8 bases. The germline V gene has CDR1 MDHEN and CDR2 SYDVKM. J was trimmed by 4 bases and V by 6 bases; bases with no gene match: 4. The CDR3 runs to 13 residues. Here the CDR3 reads CASRRDRGYGYTF. The CDR3 DNA reads as TGTGCCAGCAGAAGAGACAGGGGCTATGGCTACACCTTC.

The chain employs TRBV19 and TRBJ2-2; the D gene is possibly TRBD2 (6 bases). The ends were cut back, 5 bases at V and 0 bases at J, with 16 bases in the middle. Germline CDR1 LNHDA, CDR2 SQIVND (reference sequence). CDR3 size: 17 residues. The CDR3 DNA reads as TGTGCCAGTAGTCCCCGGCCAACGGGGGCGAACACCGGGGAGCTGTTTTTT. It yields the protein CASSPRPTGANTGELFF.

Points on this clone: The identical CDR3 is also encoded by other nucleotide sequences in the sample. The V gene is TRBV28, the J gene TRBJ1-2; possible D gene TRBD1, 5 bases. Germline-derived CDR1 and CDR2 are MDHEN and SYDVKM. The CDR3 sequence is 13 residues long. The germline V and J ends were trimmed by 6 bases and 2 bases, with 10 bases remaining between them. The CDR3 sequence: CASREGLNYGYTF. The CDR3 DNA follows: TGTGCCAGCAGGGAGGGGCTCAACTATGGCTACACCTTC.

This chain links TRBV25-1 with TRBJ2-2; 8 nucleotides agree with TRBD1. The germline CDR1 and CDR2 sequences are MGHDK and SYGVNS. V lost 6 bases and J lost 3; bases outside the gene matches: 15. CDR3 length: 18 residues. DNA of the CDR3: TGTGCCAGCAGGGGGGCCTCAGGGGGCGGGATAGACACCGGGGAGCTGTTTTTT. This gives the protein CASRGASGGGIDTGELFF.

The chain is built from TRBV5-6 and TRBJ2-1; D perhaps matches TRBD1 (6 bases). The CDR3 contains 13 residues. Germline lookup yields CDR1 SGHDT and CDR2 YYEEEE. V dropped 0 bases and J dropped 9 bases, with 10 bases sitting between them. The CDR3 spells CASSLARGFEQFF. CDR3 DNA: TGTGCCAGCAGCTTGGCCAGGGGTTTTGAGCAGTTCTTC.